These T cell receptor beta chains were read from a single sample in a study of blood T cell repertoires in COVID-19. Using immunoSEQ multiplex PCR, the repertoire was profiled, and TCRdb retains in-frame clones only, with some absent. The table lists about 50,000 clones, roughly nine tenths of them singletons. The sample was peripheral blood. The receptors shown here come from a human donor in a cohort sampled during active COVID-19. The conserved cysteine and the conserved F or W are not part of the CDR3 here. Clone size is stated in some rows and not others, as once, few, many or a class when expanded.

size,J,V,CDR3
.,TRBJ2-5,TRBV10-1,ASSEELLAGPVRETQY
.,TRBJ2-5,TRBV19,ASSIGGGETQY
.,TRBJ2-7,TRBV4-1,ASSLDTGTSGVLYEQY
.,TRBJ2-7,TRBV28,ASSFSYSEQY
.,TRBJ1-1,TRBV7-4,ASSLADTNTEAF
.,TRBJ2-5,TRBV7-6,ASSYTGQETQY
.,TRBJ1-2,TRBV11-2,ASSRQYGYT
few,TRBJ2-7,TRBV11-2,ASSLGDSGSSYEQY
.,TRBJ1-1,TRBV3-1/TRBV3-2,ASSQGGQTEAF
.,TRBJ1-2,TRBV7-2,ASSFGGTNYGYT
once,TRBJ1-2,TRBV11-3,ASSSTGGLGYT
.,TRBJ1-1,TRBV18,ASSQDRVEAF
.,TRBJ2-3,TRBV24-1,ATSDSIPGGDTDTQY
.,TRBJ1-3,TRBV19,ASSRSGVGNTIY
.,TRBJ2-6,TRBV9,ASSFEGAGANVLT
.,TRBJ1-5,TRBV27,ASSLGQGVGPQH
.,TRBJ2-2,TRBV11-3,ASSFGLAKNTGELF
.,TRBJ2-3,TRBV5-6,ASSSPGLAVSSTDTQY
.,TRBJ2-7,TRBV3-1/TRBV3-2,ASSFGQGTYEQY
.,TRBJ1-2,TRBV19,ASSVAGSSGYT
.,TRBJ1-2,TRBV19,ASSITGQGYT
once,TRBJ1-6,TRBV11-2,ASSLLGSYNSPLH
few,TRBJ1-6,TRBV11-2,ASSQGRNSPLH
.,TRBJ1-1,TRBV20-1,SPPRDTEAF
.,TRBJ2-3,TRBV5-1,ASTVPGQGSDTQY
.,TRBJ1-2,TRBV6-5,ASSLQGGLHYGYT
.,TRBJ1-1,TRBV7-9,ASRGGLNTEAF
.,TRBJ2-1,TRBV4-2,ASSPGILPNEQF